A selection of T cell receptor beta chains follows, all from one sample in a study of low-dose radiotherapy and immunotherapy resistance in tumors. TCRdb called the reads again in MiXCR, with one record for every CDR3 protein. The sample lists approximately 90,000 distinct CDR3 sequences, roughly 9% occurring once. The specimen was PBMCs, collected before treatment. The receptors shown here come from a male donor with prostate cancer. Both conserved end residues are part of each CDR3. A D gene is named only where the DNA matches it firmly. Clone size, where shown, is once, few, many, or a class for clones that have expanded.

j_call	v_call	d_call	clone_size	cdr3_aa	cdr3_nt
TRBJ2-2	TRBV7-9	-	many	CASSFQGGGELFF	TGTGCCAGCAGCTTTCAGGGAGGCGGGGAGCTGTTTTTT
TRBJ2-5	TRBV19	TRBD1	few	CASKQGGEETQYF	TGTGCCAGTAAACAGGGGGGAGAAGAGACCCAGTACTTC
TRBJ2-7	TRBV7-8	TRBD2	many	CASSLTGTSLLGEQYF	TGTGCCAGCAGCCTTACGGGGACTAGCTTACTCGGCGAGCAGTACTTC
TRBJ2-1	TRBV10-3	-	-	CAISDTGTYNEQFF	TGTGCCATCAGTGACACCGGGACCTACAATGAGCAGTTCTTC
TRBJ2-2	TRBV29-1	-	many	CSARGDSNTGELFF	TGCAGCGCCCGCGGGGACTCTAACACCGGGGAGCTGTTTTTT
TRBJ1-1	TRBV27	TRBD1	few	CASSLAHRGAYTEAFF	TGTGCCAGCAGTTTAGCTCACAGGGGCGCGTACACTGAAGCTTTCTTT
TRBJ1-1	TRBV25-1	-	many	CASSAGTRHSVTFF	TGTGCCAGCAGTGCCGGGACACGCCATTCCGTGACTTTCTTT
TRBJ2-5	TRBV29-1	-	many	CSVGIQTQYF	TGCAGCGTTGGAATCCAGACCCAGTACTTC
TRBJ2-1	TRBV3-1	TRBD2	many	CASSRGLAGGPYNEQFF	TGTGCCAGCAGCCGCGGACTAGCGGGAGGGCCCTACAATGAGCAGTTCTTC
TRBJ1-2	TRBV7-2	-	many	CASSSGQYNYGYTF	TGTGCCAGCAGCTCCGGACAGTATAACTATGGCTACACCTTC
TRBJ2-1	TRBV14	TRBD2	many	CASSQWAGVAYNEQFF	TGTGCCAGCAGCCAATGGGCGGGAGTAGCCTACAATGAGCAGTTCTTC
TRBJ1-2	TRBV20-1	TRBD1	many	CSASSGGSSYGYTF	TGCAGTGCTAGTTCAGGGGGGTCAAGCTATGGCTACACCTTC
TRBJ2-4	TRBV29-1	TRBD1	many	CSVKEDRGNIQYF	TGCAGCGTTAAGGAGGACAGGGGGAACATTCAGTACTTC
TRBJ2-5	TRBV10-3	TRBD2	few	CAISDLVAGGDKETQYF	TGTGCCATCAGTGACTTGGTAGCGGGAGGTGACAAAGAGACCCAGTACTTC
TRBJ1-1	TRBV28	TRBD1	many	CASSLSTGVTEAFF	TGTGCCAGCAGTTTATCTACAGGGGTTACTGAAGCTTTCTTT
TRBJ2-1	TRBV7-3	TRBD2	many	CASSSAGGINEQFF	TGTGCCAGCAGCTCGGCGGGAGGGATAAATGAGCAGTTCTTC
TRBJ1-4	TRBV28	TRBD1	many	CASGRDRENEKLFF	TGTGCCTCCGGTCGGGACAGGGAGAATGAAAAACTGTTTTTT
TRBJ1-1	TRBV19	-	many	CASSRGRLNTEAFF	TGTGCCAGTAGTAGAGGACGTTTGAACACTGAAGCTTTCTTT
TRBJ1-6	TRBV5-6	-	many	CASSLVRGAVSPLHF	TGTGCCAGCAGCTTGGTACGGGGGGCGGTTTCACCCCTCCACTTT
TRBJ1-4	TRBV27	-	many	CASSLSQRTNEKLFF	TGTGCCAGCAGTTTATCACAGCGGACTAATGAAAAACTGTTTTTT
TRBJ2-3	TRBV27	-	many	CASSLFPGSTDTQYF	TGTGCCAGCAGTTTATTTCCGGGGAGCACAGATACGCAGTATTTT
TRBJ2-1	TRBV7-6	-	many	CASSLAGVREQFF	TGTGCCAGCAGCTTAGCGGGGGTTCGAGAGCAGTTCTTC
TRBJ2-1	TRBV28	-	many	CASSFQPGAFANEQFF	TGTGCCAGCAGTTTTCAGCCGGGGGCCTTCGCGAATGAGCAGTTCTTC
TRBJ2-2	TRBV10-3	TRBD1	many	CAISPGQGVGDTGELFF	TGTGCCATCAGCCCGGGACAGGGGGTCGGCGACACCGGGGAGCTGTTTTTT